The 15 T cell receptor beta chains reported below all come from one sample, sequenced in a study of vaccination effects on CD4 cells after COVID-19 (dated by TCRdb to 2022 to 2024). After approximately eleven days of culture, CD4+ T cells were isolated with the EasySep CD4+ T cell isolation kit. Libraries were constructed by the immunoSEQ multiplex PCR assay. The clones in this table, taken by TCRdb from immuneACCESS, are in-frame only. Not every clone is retained; where verified, under half of the shortfall comes from an unresolved V gene, and the cause of the rest is unknown. This sample is represented by roughly 34,000 clones; about 71% of them were singletons. The top ten clonotypes cover around 3.8% of the sample. These receptors have no identified antigens. The sequencing here drew on CD4+ T cells from PBMCs cultured without peptide, taken before COVID-19 vaccination. Receptors were obtained from a human donor who received a COVID-19 vaccine.

V and J are TRBV7-7 and TRBJ2-3; D is ambiguous. V shed 5 bases and J shed 8 bases, with 20 bases lying between them. CDR1 and CDR2 from the germline V gene are SSHAT and FNYEAQ (reference sequence). The CDR3 totals 15 residues. CDR3 nucleotide sequence: TGTGCCAGCAGCCGAGACCAAGGCAAGTGGGCTACGCAGTATTTT. It is translated as CASSRDQGKWATQYF. Full variable domain (rest looked up from reference TRBV7-7 and TRBJ2-3): GAGVSQSPRYKVTKRGQDVTLRCDPISSHATLYWYQQALGQGPEFLTYFNYEAQPDKSGLPSDRFSAERPEGSISTLTIQRTEQRDSAMYRCASSRDQGKWATQYFGPGTRLTVL.

The V and J genes are TRBV5-1 and TRBJ1-6; D remains ambiguous. Germline assignment: CDR1 SGHRS and CDR2 YFSETQ. The CDR3 totals 15 residues. Trimming left V 0 bases short and J 5 bases short, with 9 bases between. The CDR3 region is CASSLVVGDNSPLHF. The CDR3 coding sequence is TGCGCCAGCAGCTTGGTGGTGGGAGATAATTCACCCCTCCACTTT.

The chain has TRBV14 and TRBJ1-1; maybe TRBD1 (5 bases). The CDR3 length is 11 residues. Trimming cost V 4 bases and J 7 bases, with 7 bases left between them. Germline loops: CDR1 SGHDN, CDR2 FVKESK. The CDR3: CASSRDGEAFF. The CDR3 DNA reads as TGTGCCAGCAGCCGGGACGGTGAAGCTTTCTTT.

This clone has just a few counts. Here the CDR3 reads CSVERQGYTF. The CDR3 DNA reads as TGCAGCGTTGAAAGGCAGGGCTACACCTTC. This sequence joins TRBV29-1 and TRBJ1-2; no reliable D call. The CDR3 totals 10 residues. The germline gives CDR1 SQVTM, CDR2 ANQGSEA. The V and J ends lost 2 bases and 8 bases respectively, with 6 bases between them.

In its sample, this clone ranks as medium-sized. The rearrangement uses TRBV9 and TRBJ2-7; no firm D call. V shed 0 bases and J shed 3 bases, with 7 bases lying between them. Germline V gene lookup returns CDR1 SGDLS and CDR2 YYNGEE. The CDR3 contains 13 residues. The CDR3 DNA reads as TGTGCCAGCAGCGTAGACGGTCTCTACGAGCAGTACTTC. Translated, it gives CASSVDGLYEQYF.

The DNA for the CDR3 is TGTGCCAGCAGCTTAGATGGGGGTTATGGCTACACCTTC. Protein: CASSLDGGYGYTF. The chain joins TRBV7-9 to TRBJ1-2; D is perhaps TRBD1 (5 bases). CDR3 length: 13 residues. Trimming removed 1 base from V and 5 bases from J, with 8 bases in between. Germline V gene lookup returns CDR1 SEHNR and CDR2 FQNEAQ (reference sequence).

The chain has TRBV6-5 and TRBJ1-5; 11 bases fit TRBD1. With V trimmed by 6 bases and J by 7 bases, 8 bases remained unmatched. CDR1 is MNHEY and CDR2 is SVGAGI in the germline V gene. CDR3 size: 15 residues. The CDR3 is CASSVGTGGNQPQHF. The CDR3 nucleotides read TGTGCCAGCAGCGTTGGGACAGGGGGTAACCAGCCCCAGCATTTT.

The CDR3 is CASSAAYLPTQYF. CDR3 in DNA: TGTGCCAGCAGTGCAGCCTACCTTCCTACGCAGTATTTT. The chain is built from TRBV2 and TRBJ2-3; D gene ambiguous. CDR1 and CDR2 from the germline V gene are SNHLY and FYNNEI. The CDR3 has 13 residues. The V gene lost 4 bases and the J gene lost 8 bases, with 13 bases spanning the gap.

This sequence joins TRBV11-2 and TRBJ2-7; TRBD2 matches 12 bases. This CDR3 spans 19 amino acids. V dropped 4 bases and J dropped 4; count of bases not matched to a gene: 17. Germline-derived CDR1 and CDR2 are SGHAT and FQNNGV. The CDR3 nucleotides read TGTGCCAGCAGCTCACCGGGACTAGCGGGTCTCCGATGGGATTACGAGCAGTACTTC. This sequence encodes CASSSPGLAGLRWDYEQYF.

J is TRBJ2-5 and V is TRBV10-2, with TRBD2 identical over 11 bases. The V segment lost 6 bases and the J segment 3 bases; nucleotides outside the gene matches: 3. The CDR3 is made up of 14 amino acids. Per germline, CDR1 WSHSY and CDR2 SAAADI. CDR3 in amino acids: CASSLGLAEETQYF. Here the CDR3 DNA reads TGCGCCAGCAGCCTGGGACTAGCGGAAGAGACCCAGTACTTC.

This rearrangement joins TRBV4-1 to TRBJ2-4; 7 positions agree with TRBD2. The CDR3 is made up of 17 amino acids. The germline gives CDR1 MGHRA, CDR2 YSYEKL. With 1 base clipped from V and 8 bases from J, the junction kept 14 bases outside the gene matches. CDR3 sequence (DNA): TGCGCCAGCAGCCAAGTGGGTCTTTCGGGGGGAGGAGACATTCAGTACTTC. Protein: CASSQVGLSGGGDIQYF.

CDR3 sequence: CASRGVGAQPQHF. CDR3 nucleotide sequence: TGTGCCAGCAGGGGGGTGGGGGCTCAGCCCCAGCATTTT. The V gene is TRBV7-2, the J gene TRBJ1-5; maybe TRBD1 (6 bases). V was cut by 6 bases and J by 6 bases, with 12 bases left in between. Germline CDR1 and CDR2: SGHTA and FQGNSA. The CDR3 extends over 13 amino acids.

J is TRBJ2-6 and V is TRBV7-8, with 8 bases identical to TRBD2. V trimming: 5 bases; J trimming: 5 bases; junction bases outside the gene matches: 17. CDR3 size: 19 residues. Germline V gene sequence: CDR1 SGHVS, CDR2 FQNEAQ. CDR3 nucleotides: TGTGCCAGCAGCCTAATTACCGGGGGGGGCCGATTTAGGGCCAACGTCCTGACTTTC. Protein: CASSLITGGGRFRANVLTF.

The J gene is TRBJ1-3, the V gene TRBV30; D ambiguous. The germline V gene encodes CDR1 GTSNPN and CDR2 SVGIG (reference sequence). V was trimmed by 2 bases and J by 8 bases, leaving 13 bases between them. The CDR3 spans 13 residues. CDR3 region: CAWSSSGVDTIYF. The CDR3 nucleotides read TGTGCCTGGAGTAGTTCGGGCGTCGACACCATATATTTT.

This clone has more than one count but fewer than ten. This rearrangement joins TRBV5-1 to TRBJ2-1, with D hard to call. The CDR3 is 15 amino acids. With 4 bases removed from V and 4 bases from J, the gap between germline ends came to 15 bases. Germline V gene data show CDR1 as SGHRS and CDR2 as YFSETQ. CDR3 sequence: CASSRPTERYNEQFF. DNA of the CDR3: TGCGCCAGCAGCCGGCCTACCGAGAGATACAATGAGCAGTTCTTC.